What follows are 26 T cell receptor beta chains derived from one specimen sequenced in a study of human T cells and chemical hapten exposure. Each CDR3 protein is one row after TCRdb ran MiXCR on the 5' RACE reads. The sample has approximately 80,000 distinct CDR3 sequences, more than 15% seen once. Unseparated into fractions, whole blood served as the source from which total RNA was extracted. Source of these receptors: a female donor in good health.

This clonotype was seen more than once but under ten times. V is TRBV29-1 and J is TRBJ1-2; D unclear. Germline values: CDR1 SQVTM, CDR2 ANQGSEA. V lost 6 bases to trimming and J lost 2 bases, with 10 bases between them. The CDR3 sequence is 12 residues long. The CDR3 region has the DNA TGCAGCGTCATGACGGGAAACTATGGCTACACCTTC. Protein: CSVMTGNYGYTF.

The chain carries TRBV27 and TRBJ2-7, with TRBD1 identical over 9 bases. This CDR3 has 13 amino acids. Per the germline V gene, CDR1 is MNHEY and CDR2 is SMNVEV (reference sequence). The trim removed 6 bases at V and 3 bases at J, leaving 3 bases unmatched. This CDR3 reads CASRRTGDYEQYF. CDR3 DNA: TGTGCCAGCAGACGGACAGGGGACTACGAGCAGTACTTC.

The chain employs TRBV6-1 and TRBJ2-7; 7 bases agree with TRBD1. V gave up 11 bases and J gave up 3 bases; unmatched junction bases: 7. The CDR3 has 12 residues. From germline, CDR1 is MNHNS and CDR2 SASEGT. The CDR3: CAGRDSHYEQYF. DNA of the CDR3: TGTGCCGGCCGGGACAGCCACTACGAGCAGTACTTC.

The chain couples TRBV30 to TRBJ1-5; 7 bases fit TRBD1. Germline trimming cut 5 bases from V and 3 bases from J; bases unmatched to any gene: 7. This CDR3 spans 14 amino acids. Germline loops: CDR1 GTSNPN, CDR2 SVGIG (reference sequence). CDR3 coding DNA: TGTGCCTGGTCAACCGGGACAGCCAATCAGCCCCAGCATTTT. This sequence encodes CAWSTGTANQPQHF.

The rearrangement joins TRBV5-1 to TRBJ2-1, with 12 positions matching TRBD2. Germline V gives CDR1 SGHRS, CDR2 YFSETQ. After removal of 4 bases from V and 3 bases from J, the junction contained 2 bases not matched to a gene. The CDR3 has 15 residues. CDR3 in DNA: TGCGCCAGCAGCCTAGCGGGGGGGGGCTACAATGAGCAGTTCTTC. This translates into CASSLAGGGYNEQFF.

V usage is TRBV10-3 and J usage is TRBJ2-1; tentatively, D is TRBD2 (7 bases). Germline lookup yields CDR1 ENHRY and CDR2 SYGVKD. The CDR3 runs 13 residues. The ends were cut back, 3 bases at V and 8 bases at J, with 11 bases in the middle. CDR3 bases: TGTGCCATCAGTGATCAGGGGAGGGATGAGCAGTTCTTC. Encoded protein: CAISDQGRDEQFF.

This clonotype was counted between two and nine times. The CDR3 DNA follows: TGTGCCAGCAGCTTGTTTACCGGGGACACTGAAGCTTTCTTT. As protein: CASSLFTGDTEAFF. The V gene is TRBV5-5, the J gene TRBJ1-1; no clear D. Between the trimmed V and J ends, which lost 1 base and 3 bases, there was a span of 10 bases. This CDR3 has 14 residues. The germline gives CDR1 SGHKS, CDR2 YYEKEE (reference sequence).

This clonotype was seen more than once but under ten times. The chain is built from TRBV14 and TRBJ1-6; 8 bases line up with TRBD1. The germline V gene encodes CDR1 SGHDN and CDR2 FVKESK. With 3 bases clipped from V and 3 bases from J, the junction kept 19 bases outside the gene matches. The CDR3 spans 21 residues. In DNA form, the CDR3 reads TGTGCCAGCAGCCAGGCGTGGGGGACAGGTACCGAAGTCTACTATAATTCACCCCTCCACTTT. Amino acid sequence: CASSQAWGTGTEVYYNSPLHF. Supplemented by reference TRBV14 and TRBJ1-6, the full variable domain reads EAGVTQFPSHSVIEKGQTVTLRCDPISGHDNLYWYRRVMGKEIKFLLHFVKESKQDESGMPNNRFLAERTGGTYSTLKVQPAELEDSGVYFCASSQAWGTGTEVYYNSPLHFGNGTRLTVT.

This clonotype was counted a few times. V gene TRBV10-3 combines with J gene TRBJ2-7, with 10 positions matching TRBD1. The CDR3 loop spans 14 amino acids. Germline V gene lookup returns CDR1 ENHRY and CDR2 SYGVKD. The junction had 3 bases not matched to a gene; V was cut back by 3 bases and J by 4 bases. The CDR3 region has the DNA TGTGCCATCAGTGACGGACAGGGGGGGTACGAGCAGTACTTC. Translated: CAISDGQGGYEQYF.

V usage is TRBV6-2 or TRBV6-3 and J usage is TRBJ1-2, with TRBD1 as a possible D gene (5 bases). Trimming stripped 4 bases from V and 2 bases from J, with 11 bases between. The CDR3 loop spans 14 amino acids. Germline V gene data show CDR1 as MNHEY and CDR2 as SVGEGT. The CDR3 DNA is TGTGCCAGCAGTTCTTGGACACAGAACTATGGCTACACCTTC. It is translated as CASSSWTQNYGYTF.

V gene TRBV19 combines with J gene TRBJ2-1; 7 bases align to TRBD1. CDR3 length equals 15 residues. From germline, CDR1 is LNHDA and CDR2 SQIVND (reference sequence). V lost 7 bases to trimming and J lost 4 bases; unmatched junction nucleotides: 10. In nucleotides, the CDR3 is TGTGCCAGTACCTTAACCGGGACAGTTTACAATGAGCAGTTCTTC. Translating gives CASTLTGTVYNEQFF.

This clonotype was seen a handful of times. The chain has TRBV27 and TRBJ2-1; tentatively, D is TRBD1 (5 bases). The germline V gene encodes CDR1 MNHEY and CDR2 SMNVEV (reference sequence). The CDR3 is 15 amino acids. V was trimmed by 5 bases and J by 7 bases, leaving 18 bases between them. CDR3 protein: CASSPATRSGNEQFF. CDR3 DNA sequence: TGTGCCAGCAGTCCTGCCACCAGATCAGGGAATGAGCAGTTCTTC.

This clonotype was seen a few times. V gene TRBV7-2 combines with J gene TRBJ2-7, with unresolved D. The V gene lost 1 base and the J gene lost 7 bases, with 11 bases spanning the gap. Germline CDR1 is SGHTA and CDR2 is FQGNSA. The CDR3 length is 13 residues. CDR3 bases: TGTGCCAGCAGCTTAGAGAGCCATGGGGAGCAGTACTTC. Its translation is CASSLESHGEQYF.

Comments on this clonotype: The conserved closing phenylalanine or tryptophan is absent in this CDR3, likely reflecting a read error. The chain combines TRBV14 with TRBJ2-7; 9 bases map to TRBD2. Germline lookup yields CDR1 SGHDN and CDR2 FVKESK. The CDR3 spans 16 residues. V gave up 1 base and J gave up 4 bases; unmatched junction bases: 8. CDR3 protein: CASSQGPAGGKYEQYL. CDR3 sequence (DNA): TGTGCCAGCAGCCAAGGCCCAGCGGGAGGAAAGTACGAGCAGTACTTG.

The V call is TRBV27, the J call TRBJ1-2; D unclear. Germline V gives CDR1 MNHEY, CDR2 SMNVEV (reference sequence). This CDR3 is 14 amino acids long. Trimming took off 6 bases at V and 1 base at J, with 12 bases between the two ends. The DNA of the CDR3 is TGTGCCAGCAGCCCGGGCCACCTTAACTATGGCTACACCTTC. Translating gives CASSPGHLNYGYTF.

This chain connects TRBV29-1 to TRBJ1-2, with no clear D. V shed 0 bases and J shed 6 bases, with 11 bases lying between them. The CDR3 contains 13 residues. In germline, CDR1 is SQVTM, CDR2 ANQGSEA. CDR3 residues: CSVEDLSPDGYTF. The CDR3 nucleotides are TGCAGCGTTGAAGACCTGTCCCCTGATGGCTACACCTTC. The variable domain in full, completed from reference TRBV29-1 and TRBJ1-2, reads SAVISQKPSRDICQRGTSLTIQCQVDSQVTMMFWYRQQPGQSLTLIATANQGSEATYESGFVIDKFPISRPNLTFSTLTVSNMSPEDSSIYLCSVEDLSPDGYTFGSGTRLTVV.

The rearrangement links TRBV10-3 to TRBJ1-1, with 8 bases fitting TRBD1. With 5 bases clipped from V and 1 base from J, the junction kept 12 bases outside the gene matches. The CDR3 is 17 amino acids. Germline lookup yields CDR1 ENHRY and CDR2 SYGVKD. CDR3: CAISRRGQELGNTEAFF. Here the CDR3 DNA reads TGTGCCATCAGTCGCAGGGGACAGGAGTTGGGGAACACTGAAGCTTTCTTT.

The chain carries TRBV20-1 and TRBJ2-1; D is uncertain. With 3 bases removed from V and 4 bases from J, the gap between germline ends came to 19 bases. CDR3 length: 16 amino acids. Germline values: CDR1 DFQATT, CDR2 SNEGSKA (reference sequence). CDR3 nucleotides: TGCAGTGCTAGGGAAAGGACGTACCTTGGGTACAATGAGCAGTTCTTC. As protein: CSARERTYLGYNEQFF.

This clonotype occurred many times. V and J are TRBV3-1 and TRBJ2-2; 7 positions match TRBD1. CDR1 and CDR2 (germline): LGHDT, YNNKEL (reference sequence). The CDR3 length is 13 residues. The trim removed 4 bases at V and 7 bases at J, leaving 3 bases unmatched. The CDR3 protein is CASSLYRGGELFF. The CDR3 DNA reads TGTGCCAGCAGCCTCTACAGGGGCGGGGAGCTGTTTTTT.

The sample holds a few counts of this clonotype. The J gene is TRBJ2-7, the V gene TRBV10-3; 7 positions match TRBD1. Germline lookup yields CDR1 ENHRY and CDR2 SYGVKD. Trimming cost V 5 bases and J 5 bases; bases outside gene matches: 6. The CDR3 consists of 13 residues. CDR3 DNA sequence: TGTGCCATCAGTAATCACAGGGGTGACGAGCAGTACTTC. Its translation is CAISNHRGDEQYF.

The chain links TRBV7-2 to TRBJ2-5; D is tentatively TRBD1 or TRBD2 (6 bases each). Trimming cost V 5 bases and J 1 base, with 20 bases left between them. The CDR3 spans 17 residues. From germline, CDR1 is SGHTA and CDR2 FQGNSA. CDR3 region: CASSAGRGGSTQETQYF. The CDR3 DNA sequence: TGTGCCAGCAGCGCGGGGCGAGGGGGATCCACCCAAGAGACCCAGTACTTC.

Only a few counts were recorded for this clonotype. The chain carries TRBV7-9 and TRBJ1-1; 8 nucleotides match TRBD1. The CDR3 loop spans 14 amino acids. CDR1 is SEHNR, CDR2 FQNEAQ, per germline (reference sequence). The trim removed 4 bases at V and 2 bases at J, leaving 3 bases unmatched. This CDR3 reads CASSWGQDNTEAFF. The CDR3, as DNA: TGTGCCAGCAGCTGGGGACAGGACAACACTGAAGCTTTCTTT.

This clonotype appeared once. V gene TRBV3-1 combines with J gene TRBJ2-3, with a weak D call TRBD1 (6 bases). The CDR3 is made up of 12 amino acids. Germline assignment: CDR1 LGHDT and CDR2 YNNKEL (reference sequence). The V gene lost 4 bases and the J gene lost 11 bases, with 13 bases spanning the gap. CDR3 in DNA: TGTGCCAGCAGCCCCCTGACAGGAGGGCAGTATTTT. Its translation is CASSPLTGGQYF.

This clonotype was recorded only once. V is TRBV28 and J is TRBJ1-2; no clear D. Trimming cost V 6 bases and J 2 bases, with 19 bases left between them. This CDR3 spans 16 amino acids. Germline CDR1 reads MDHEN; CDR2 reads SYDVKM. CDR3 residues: CASRLGTATENYGYTF. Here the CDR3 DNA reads TGTGCCAGCAGGCTTGGTACAGCGACCGAGAACTATGGCTACACCTTC.

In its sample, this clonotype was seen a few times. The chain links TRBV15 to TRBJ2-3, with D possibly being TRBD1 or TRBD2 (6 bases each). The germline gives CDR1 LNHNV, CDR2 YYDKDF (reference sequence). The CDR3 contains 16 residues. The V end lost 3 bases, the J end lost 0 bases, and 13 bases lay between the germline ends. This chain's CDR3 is CATSRIGGFSTDTQYF. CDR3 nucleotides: TGTGCCACCAGCAGGATCGGGGGCTTTAGCACAGATACGCAGTATTTT.

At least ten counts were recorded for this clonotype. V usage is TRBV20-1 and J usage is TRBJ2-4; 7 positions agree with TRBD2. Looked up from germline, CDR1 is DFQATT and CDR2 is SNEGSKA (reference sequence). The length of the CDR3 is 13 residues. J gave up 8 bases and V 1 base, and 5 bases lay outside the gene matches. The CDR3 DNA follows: TGCAGTGCTAGAGGCGGGGGAACGGACATTCAGTACTTC. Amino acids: CSARGGGTDIQYF.